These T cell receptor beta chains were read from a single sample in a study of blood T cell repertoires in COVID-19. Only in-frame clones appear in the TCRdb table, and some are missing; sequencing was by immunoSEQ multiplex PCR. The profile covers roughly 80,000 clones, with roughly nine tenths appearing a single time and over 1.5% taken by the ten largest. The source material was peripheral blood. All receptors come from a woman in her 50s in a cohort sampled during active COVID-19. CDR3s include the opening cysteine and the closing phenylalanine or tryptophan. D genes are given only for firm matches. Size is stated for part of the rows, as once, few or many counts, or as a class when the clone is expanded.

CASSLASGRGKTQYF,TGTGCCAGCAGCTTAGCTAGCGGGAGGGGTAAGACCCAGTACTTC,TRBV11-2,NA,TRBJ2-5,TRBD2
CASSSSWSRQETQYF,TGTGCCAGCAGCTCGTCCTGGTCGCGTCAAGAGACCCAGTACTTC,TRBV11-3,NA,TRBJ2-5,NA
CASSPGQGFADTQYF,TGTGCCAGCTCACCGGGACAGGGGTTCGCAGATACGCAGTATTTT,TRBV18,NA,TRBJ2-3,TRBD1
CASSGTGTGTGGRNSDTQYF,TGTGCCAGCAGTGGAACCGGGACAGGGACCGGCGGGAGGAACTCAGATACGCAGTATTTT,TRBV6-1,NA,TRBJ2-3,NA
CAISGTSGGSYEQYF,TGTGCCATCAGTGGAACTAGCGGGGGCTCCTACGAGCAGTACTTC,TRBV10-3,NA,TRBJ2-7,TRBD2
CASLDRGWGTEAFF,TGTGCCAGCCTTGATAGGGGCTGGGGCACTGAAGCTTTCTTT,TRBV6-5,NA,TRBJ1-1,NA
CASRGLYWNAEAFF,TGTGCCAGCAGGGGACTTTACTGGAACGCTGAAGCTTTCTTT,TRBV2,NA,TRBJ1-1,NA
CASSMGQGYYQPQHF,TGTGCCAGTAGTATGGGACAGGGGTATTATCAGCCCCAGCATTTT,TRBV19,NA,TRBJ1-5,TRBD1
CASSPGQGGYEQYF,TGTGCCAGCAGTCCGGGACAGGGAGGCTACGAGCAGTACTTC,TRBV7-9,NA,TRBJ2-7,TRBD1
CASSQERGQGAYPQHF,TGTGCCAGCAGCCAAGAAAGGGGACAGGGGGCCTATCCCCAGCATTTT,TRBV4-2,NA,TRBJ1-5,TRBD1
CASSLTSGRTDTQYF,TGTGCCAGCAGCCTAACTAGCGGGAGAACAGATACGCAGTATTTT,TRBV27,NA,TRBJ2-3,TRBD2
CASSLGTGPNTEAFF,TGCGCCAGCAGCTTGGGGACAGGTCCGAACACTGAAGCTTTCTTT,TRBV5-1,NA,TRBJ1-1,TRBD1
CASLAAGISGANVLTF,TGTGCCAGCCTTGCGGCAGGGATCTCTGGGGCCAACGTCCTGACTTTC,TRBV18,NA,TRBJ2-6,NA
CASSQGRTGSPSSYEQYF,TGTGCCAGCAGCCAAGGCCGTACAGGGTCTCCCTCCTCCTACGAGCAGTACTTC,TRBV4-2,NA,TRBJ2-7,NA
CASSQYRGTYNEQFF,TGTGCCAGCAGCCAGTATAGGGGTACCTACAATGAGCAGTTCTTC,TRBV11-2,NA,TRBJ2-1,NA
CASSSHSSGANVLTF,TGTGCCAGCAGCTCCCACAGCTCTGGGGCCAACGTCCTGACTTTC,TRBV7-2,NA,TRBJ2-6,NA
CSAPTQETQYF,TGCAGTGCTCCCACACAAGAGACCCAGTACTTC,TRBV20-1,NA,TRBJ2-5,NA
CASSDSTGVGNTIYF,TGTGCCAGCAGTGACTCGACAGGGGTTGGAAACACCATATATTTT,TRBV6-5,once,TRBJ1-3,TRBD1
CASSPQPGLADEQFF,TGTGCCAGCAGCCCTCAGCCGGGACTAGCTGATGAGCAGTTCTTC,TRBV9,NA,TRBJ2-1,TRBD2
CASSSTGLAGPDTQYF,TGTGCCAGCAGCAGTACTGGACTAGCGGGGCCAGATACGCAGTATTTT,TRBV9,NA,TRBJ2-3,TRBD2
CASSLLRETQYF,TGTGCCAGCAGCTTACTCCGGGAGACCCAGTACTTC,TRBV7-2,NA,TRBJ2-5,NA
CASSTGQGAIYNEQFF,TGTGCCAGCAGCACGGGACAGGGGGCGATATACAATGAGCAGTTCTTC,TRBV5-6,NA,TRBJ2-1,TRBD1
CASRVGGGLDTQYF,TGTGCCAGCAGGGTGGGGGGGGGCCTGGATACGCAGTATTTT,TRBV6-5,NA,TRBJ2-3,NA
CASGLRLGGETQYF,TGTGCTAGTGGTTTGCGGTTGGGGGGGGAGACCCAGTACTTC,TRBV12-5,NA,TRBJ2-5,TRBD2
CASSPWTSGRAGLSNEQFF,TGTGCCAGTAGTCCGTGGACTAGCGGGAGGGCCGGTTTGTCGAATGAGCAGTTCTTC,TRBV19,once,TRBJ2-1,TRBD2
CASSSIPGLAGGETQYF,TGTGCCAGCAGCTCGATACCGGGACTAGCGGGGGGAGAGACCCAGTACTTC,TRBV7-9,NA,TRBJ2-5,TRBD2
CASSLTGSAYEQYF,TGCGCCAGCAGCCTGACAGGGAGCGCCTACGAGCAGTACTTC,TRBV5-1,NA,TRBJ2-7,TRBD1
CASSSYRGLGGANVLTF,TGTGCCAGCAGTTCATACAGGGGGTTGGGAGGGGCCAACGTCCTGACTTTC,TRBV28,NA,TRBJ2-6,TRBD1
CATSDRASGAPYNEQFF,TGTGCCACCAGTGACCGCGCTAGCGGAGCCCCCTACAATGAGCAGTTCTTC,TRBV24-1,few,TRBJ2-1,TRBD2
CASSPALVGDNEQFF,TGTGCCAGCAGCCCCGCGCTAGTGGGAGATAATGAGCAGTTCTTC,TRBV9,NA,TRBJ2-1,NA
CASNPGQGDEQYF,TGTGCCAGCAACCCGGGACAGGGGGACGAGCAGTACTTC,TRBV28,NA,TRBJ2-7,TRBD1
CAANLGGRNQPQHF,TGTGCCGCTAATTTAGGGGGCCGCAATCAGCCCCAGCATTTT,TRBV6-5,NA,TRBJ1-5,TRBD1
CASRSTGGTYNSPLHF,TGTGCCAGCAGGTCGACAGGGGGGACCTATAATTCACCCCTCCACTTT,TRBV5-4,NA,TRBJ1-6,TRBD1
CASRGMRGPNTEAFF,TGTGCCAGTAGAGGGATGAGAGGGCCGAACACTGAAGCTTTCTTT,TRBV19,NA,TRBJ1-1,NA
CASSAPDRGGYNEQFF,TGTGCCAGCAGCGCCCCGGACAGGGGGGGGTACAATGAGCAGTTCTTC,TRBV9,NA,TRBJ2-1,TRBD1
CASSEVRGLAGRETQYF,TGTGCCAGCAGTGAAGTCAGGGGACTAGCTGGTAGGGAGACCCAGTACTTC,TRBV6-1,NA,TRBJ2-5,TRBD2
CASSGGTASKNIQYF,TGTGCCAGCAGTGGGGGGACAGCTAGCAAAAACATTCAGTACTTC,TRBV2,NA,TRBJ2-4,TRBD1
CASSNADRIGQPQHF,TGTGCCAGCAGCAATGCAGACAGGATTGGACAGCCCCAGCATTTT,TRBV3-1/TRBV3-2,NA,TRBJ1-5,NA
CASSPRGGLYEQYF,TGTGCCAGCAGCCCGAGGGGGGGACTATACGAGCAGTACTTC,TRBV9,NA,TRBJ2-7,NA
CASSKVKCSGANVLTF,TGTGCCAGCAGCAAAGTTAAATGCTCTGGGGCCAACGTCCTGACTTTC,TRBV21-1,NA,TRBJ2-6,NA
CASSGQGATNYGYTF,TGTGCCAGCAGCGGACAGGGGGCAACCAACTATGGCTACACCTTC,TRBV28,NA,TRBJ1-2,TRBD1
CASSRAGTGFSGANVLTF,TGTGCCAGTAGCAGAGCCGGGACAGGGTTCTCCGGGGCCAACGTCCTGACTTTC,TRBV19,NA,TRBJ2-6,TRBD1
CASSPGAGGNTYEQYF,TGTGCCAGCAGCCCCGGGGCGGGAGGGAATACCTACGAGCAGTACTTC,TRBV11-3,NA,TRBJ2-7,TRBD2
CASSQGTSGPYEQYF,TGTGCCAGCAGCCAAGGGACTAGCGGGCCCTACGAGCAGTACTTC,TRBV3-1/TRBV3-2,NA,TRBJ2-7,TRBD2
CASSKGTGFHEQYF,TGTGCCAGCAGCAAAGGGACAGGGTTCCACGAGCAGTACTTC,TRBV21-1,NA,TRBJ2-7,NA
CASSPHRGLSNEQFF,TGTGCCAGCAGTCCCCACAGGGGGCTCTCGAATGAGCAGTTCTTC,TRBV11-3,NA,TRBJ2-1,TRBD1
CASRSQGAGYEQYF,TGTGCCAGCAGGTCACAGGGGGCGGGATACGAGCAGTACTTC,TRBV28,NA,TRBJ2-7,TRBD1
CTYGQGKTEAFF,TGCACCTACGGACAGGGCAAAACTGAAGCTTTCTTT,TRBV29-1,NA,TRBJ1-1,TRBD1
CVSGREPDSPLHF,TGTGTTAGCGGCAGGGAGCCTGATTCACCCCTCCACTTT,TRBV6-5,NA,TRBJ1-6,NA
CASSLGQGPSEQYF,TGCGCCAGCAGCCTTGGACAGGGCCCGTCCGAGCAGTACTTC,TRBV5-1,once,TRBJ2-7,TRBD1
CASSYSGGQGAYEQYF,TGTGCCAGCAGTTACTCGGGGGGACAGGGGGCCTACGAGCAGTACTTC,TRBV6-5,few,TRBJ2-7,TRBD1
CASSLVGTGREQYF,TGCGCCAGCAGCTTGGTAGGGACAGGTCGCGAGCAGTACTTC,TRBV5-1,NA,TRBJ2-7,TRBD1
CASSAQTPGELFF,TGTGCCAGCAGTGCACAGACCCCCGGGGAGCTGTTTTTT,TRBV2,NA,TRBJ2-2,NA
CASSYLGLAATYEQYF,TGTGCCAGCAGTTACCTAGGACTAGCGGCAACCTACGAGCAGTACTTC,TRBV6-2/TRBV6-3,NA,TRBJ2-7,TRBD2
CASSETPGMNTEAFF,TGTGCCAGCAGTGAGACACCCGGCATGAACACTGAAGCTTTCTTT,TRBV6-1,NA,TRBJ1-1,NA
CASSLILGTVSSGNTIYF,TGTGCCAGCAGCTTAATCCTAGGGACAGTTTCCTCTGGAAACACCATATATTTT,TRBV11-2,NA,TRBJ1-3,TRBD1
CASSDPGQAASGNTIYF,TGTGCCAGCAGCGATCCGGGACAGGCGGCTTCTGGAAACACCATATATTTT,TRBV9,NA,TRBJ1-3,TRBD1
CASSLGASPGVYGYTF,TGTGCCAGCAGCTTGGGGGCCTCCCCGGGGGTCTATGGCTACACCTTC,TRBV5-6,NA,TRBJ1-2,NA